What follows are 16 T cell receptor beta chains derived from one specimen sequenced in a study of cytomegalovirus exposure and HLA in healthy donors. The PCR employed 60 Vbeta primers together with 13 Jbeta primers. Sequenced by immunoSEQ multiplex PCR; TCRdb stores in-frame clones only, minus some. The profile shows fewer than 200,000 clones, 75% to 85% of them singletons. The sample comprised PBMCs. The receptors stem from a male donor in good health and CMV-seropositive.

This clone has a handful of counts. CDR3 loop: CASLADLGYGYTF. CDR3 DNA sequence: TGTGCCAGTCTAGCAGATTTAGGGTATGGCTACACCTTC. V is TRBV6-6 and J is TRBJ1-2; no reliable D call. Germline CDR1 and CDR2: MNHNY and SVGAGI (reference sequence). The length of the CDR3 is 13 residues. The ends were cut back, 9 bases at V and 5 bases at J, with 16 bases in the middle.

Remarks on this clone: Sequence at one end of the junction differs from germline and may be a read error. This sequence joins TRBV5-4 and TRBJ2-5, with D maybe TRBD1 (6 bases). The CDR3 has 13 residues. Germline V gene sequence: CDR1 SGHNT, CDR2 YYREEE (reference sequence). The CDR3 DNA reads TGTGCCAGCAGCTTGTCAGGGGAAGAGGCCCAGTACTTC. Its protein product is CASSLSGEEAQYF.

This clone was seen once. The chain has TRBV23-1 and TRBJ1-3; 12 bases are a match to TRBD1. TRBV23-1 is flagged as an ORF with uncertain function. Trimming took 3 bases from V and 0 from J; bases not matched to a gene: 9. This CDR3 region has 19 residues. The CDR3 coding sequence is TGCGCCAGCAGTCACCCGGGACAGGGGGCGTCTTACTCTGGAAACACCATATATTTT. Residues: CASSHPGQGASYSGNTIYF.

The genes are TRBV7-9 and TRBJ1-3; D is unclear. The CDR3 extends over 13 amino acids. Germline V CDR1 and CDR2: SEHNR, FQNEAQ (reference sequence). The germline V and J ends were trimmed by 3 bases and 1 base, with 4 bases remaining between them. The CDR3 reads CASSLSSGNTIYF. CDR3 bases: TGTGCCAGCAGCTTGTCTTCTGGAAACACCATATATTTT.

V and J are TRBV7-9 and TRBJ2-4; 9 nucleotides match TRBD2. The junction had 14 bases not matched to a gene; V was cut back by 4 bases and J by 1 base. CDR3 length: 19 residues. Germline values: CDR1 SEHNR, CDR2 FQNEAQ (reference sequence). The DNA of the CDR3 is TGTGCCAGCAGCTCCGGAAGAGGGGGCGGGGGGGCGGCCAAAAACATTCAGTACTTC. Its protein is CASSSGRGGGGAAKNIQYF. Together with reference TRBV7-9 and TRBJ2-4, the CDR3 gives the full variable domain: DTGVSQNPRHKITKRGQNVTFRCDPISEHNRLYWYRQTLGQGPEFLTYFQNEAQLEKSRLLSDRFSAERPKGSFSTLEIQRTEQGDSAMYLCASSSGRGGGGAAKNIQYFGAGTRLSVL.

J is TRBJ1-4 and V is TRBV9; TRBD1 matches at 8 bases. Germline V CDR1 and CDR2: SGDLS, YYNGEE. The V gene end was trimmed by 0 bases and the J gene end by 4 bases; junction bases not matched to a gene: 2. The length of the CDR3 is 15 residues. The CDR3 region is CASSVAQGDNEKLFF. DNA for the CDR3: TGTGCCAGCAGCGTAGCACAGGGGGATAATGAAAAACTGTTTTTT.

There are a few counts of this clone. CDR3 DNA sequence: TGTGCCAGCAGTGAAGGGACAGGGGGCTCACCCCTCCACTTT. Translating it yields CASSEGTGGSPLHF. The rearrangement uses TRBV6-4 and TRBJ1-6; 12 bases are a match to TRBD1. J was trimmed by 10 bases and V by 3 bases; bases with no gene match: 1. This CDR3 contains 14 residues. The germline CDR1 and CDR2 sequences are MRHNA and SNTAGT.

This sequence joins TRBV6-5 and TRBJ1-1; 8 nucleotides agree with TRBD1. V was pared by 9 bases and J by 3 bases, with 3 bases of the junction left unmatched. The V gene's germline CDR1 is MNHEY and CDR2 SVGAGI. The CDR3 has 12 amino acids. The chain's CDR3 is CASTGGHTEAFF. The CDR3 DNA sequence: TGTGCCAGTACAGGGGGACACACTGAAGCTTTCTTT.

This chain links TRBV10-3 with TRBJ1-5; tentatively, D is TRBD1 (5 bases). The germline CDR1 and CDR2 sequences are ENHRY and SYGVKD. The CDR3 runs to 13 residues. Trimming took 4 bases from V and 1 from J, leaving 5 bases between them. The CDR3, as DNA: TGTGCCATCAGTGCAGGGAGCAATCAGCCCCAGCATTTT. This sequence encodes CAISAGSNQPQHF.

The V call is TRBV5-1, the J call TRBJ1-2, with 10 bases that match TRBD1. Germline assignment: CDR1 SGHRS and CDR2 YFSETQ. CDR3 length: 16 amino acids. The ends lost 4 bases at V and 7 bases at J; junction bases unmatched: 13. In DNA form, the CDR3 reads TGCGCCAGCAGCCTACGGGGGACAGGGGTCAGTGGTGGCTACACCTTC. Translated: CASSLRGTGVSGGYTF.

This chain uses TRBV2 with TRBJ2-7; a possible D gene is TRBD2 (5 bases). Germline V gene data show CDR1 as SNHLY and CDR2 as FYNNEI. The CDR3 is 19 residues long. Trimming stripped 6 bases from V and 4 bases from J, with 31 bases between. The CDR3 DNA follows: TGTGCCAGCAGACCGGACCCCGTCCGAGGGCGGATGCTTATATACGAGCAGTACTTC. Amino acids: CASRPDPVRGRMLIYEQYF.

The chain has TRBV30 and TRBJ1-4; 8 bases align to TRBD1. CDR3 length equals 14 residues. Germline V gene sequence: CDR1 GTSNPN, CDR2 SVGIG (reference sequence). Trimming cost V 4 bases and J 7 bases; bases outside gene matches: 8. CDR3 nucleotides: TGTGCCTGGACCCGAGGGCAGGGGGCTGAAAAACTGTTTTTT. Translation: CAWTRGQGAEKLFF. The full variable domain, rest sourced from reference TRBV30 and TRBJ1-4, is SQTIHQWPATLVQPVGSPLSLECTVEGTSNPNLYWYRQAAGRGLQLLFYSVGIGQISSEVPQNLSASRPQDRQFILSSKKLLLSDSGFYLCAWTRGQGAEKLFFGSGTQLSVL.

CDR3 sequence: CASNRSNQPQHF. The CDR3 bases are TGTGCCAGCAATCGGAGCAATCAGCCCCAGCATTTT. This chain links TRBV6-1 with TRBJ1-5; D unclear. V lost 7 bases and J 1 base, leaving 5 bases between the germline ends. Germline CDR1 MNHNS, CDR2 SASEGT. The length of the CDR3 is 12 residues.

The rearrangement joins TRBV6-5 to TRBJ1-1; TRBD1 matches at 7 bases. The CDR3 spans 15 residues. The germline V gene encodes CDR1 MNHEY and CDR2 SVGAGI. With 6 bases clipped from V and 0 bases from J, the junction kept 7 bases outside the gene matches. The CDR3 loop is CASRRTGSLNTEAFF. CDR3 DNA: TGTGCCAGCAGGAGGACAGGTTCTCTGAACACTGAAGCTTTCTTT.

This clone was seen a few times. This chain joins TRBV2 and TRBJ2-7; 11 bases line up with TRBD2. Germline CDR1 is SNHLY and CDR2 is FYNNEI. With 1 base clipped from V and 4 bases from J, the junction kept 3 bases outside the gene matches. CDR3 length equals 15 residues. CDR3 region: CASSEVSGGVYEQYF. The DNA for the CDR3 is TGTGCCAGCAGTGAAGTTAGCGGGGGGGTATACGAGCAGTACTTC.

This clone has a handful of counts. The junction and the germline gene differ at one end; a read error may be behind it. The chain links TRBV7-7 to TRBJ2-5, with 9 bases fitting TRBD1. In germline, CDR1 is SSHAT, CDR2 FNYEAQ (reference sequence). This CDR3 is built from 15 residues. CDR3 DNA: TGTGCTAGCAGCTTATGGGACAGGGAGGAAGAGACCCAGTACTTC. Translating gives CASSLWDREEETQYF.